A single sample gave rise to the 12 T cell receptor beta chains below, sequenced in a study of read filtering for tumor transcriptome and immune sequencing. The library was built from around 400 ng RNA with molecular barcoded adaptors for alpha/delta and beta/gamma chains. TCRdb independently ran MiXCR on the reads; one entry per CDR3 protein. This repertoire shows 130,000 or so distinct CDR3 sequences, roughly 13% found once; its top ten account for under 9%. The specimen was a population of CD138-negative cells sorted from bone marrow. These receptors all stem from a donor aged 40 or older with multiple myeloma.

CDR3 sequence: CASSSARTEGYTF. The CDR3 nucleotides read TGTGCCAGCAGCTCGGCCCGGACAGAAGGCTACACCTTC. V usage is TRBV7-9 and J usage is TRBJ1-2; D is possibly TRBD1 (6 bases). V was shortened by 4 bases and J by 8 bases, with 14 bases between the two germline ends. The CDR3 consists of 13 residues. CDR1 is SEHNR, CDR2 FQNEAQ, per germline (reference sequence).

This clonotype is labeled as medium-sized. V is TRBV20-1 and J is TRBJ2-7; D call uncertain. The V gene's germline CDR1 is DFQATT and CDR2 SNEGSKA (reference sequence). With 6 bases removed from V and 2 bases from J, the gap between germline ends came to 14 bases. The CDR3 contains 13 residues. CDR3 amino acids: CSAESRSAYEQYF. The CDR3 coding sequence is TGCAGTGCCGAAAGTCGAAGTGCCTACGAGCAGTACTTC.

Ten or more counts support this clonotype. The V call is TRBV5-1, the J call TRBJ2-7; D may be TRBD2 (5 bases). The CDR3 runs to 14 residues. Trimming removed 4 bases from V and 1 base from J, with 12 bases in between. CDR1 is SGHRS, CDR2 YFSETQ, per germline. The CDR3 DNA reads TGCGCCAGCAGCCTGTCTGGCGGGTCCTACGAGCAGTACTTC. Encoded protein: CASSLSGGSYEQYF.

V and J are TRBV24-1 and TRBJ2-1; D gene unclear. V was cut by 4 bases and J by 5 bases, with 14 bases left in between. The germline V gene encodes CDR1 KGHDR and CDR2 SFDVKD. CDR3 length: 15 amino acids. CDR3 amino acids: CATSESRRSNNEQFF. For the CDR3, the DNA is TGTGCCACCAGTGAGTCTAGACGGTCCAACAATGAGCAGTTCTTC.

Worth noting for this clonotype: One base away lies a much larger clone, so this may be a sequencing read error. Likely a read error: the CDR3 ends without its conserved phenylalanine or tryptophan. CDR3 sequence (DNA): TGTGCCAGCAGTCGGGGACTGGGAGGATACGAGCAGTACCTC. It is translated as CASSRGLGGYEQYL. The chain has TRBV6-5 and TRBJ2-7; a possible D gene is TRBD2 (6 bases). This CDR3 comprises 14 residues. Germline loops: CDR1 MNHEY, CDR2 SVGAGI. Trimming left V 5 bases short and J 4 bases short, with 15 bases between.

Turning to this clonotype: One junction end disagrees with the germline gene, perhaps due to a read error. The chain joins TRBV7-6 to TRBJ2-1; 10 positions match TRBD2. In germline, CDR1 is SGHVS, CDR2 FNYEAQ. The CDR3 contains 15 residues. The CDR3 region is CASSPATSGINERFF. CDR3 nucleotides: TGTGCCAGCAGCCCAGCCACTAGCGGGATCAATGAGCGGTTCTTC.

The table lists this clonotype with many counts. CDR3 residues: CAIGTKAYEQYF. The CDR3 bases are TGTGCCATCGGAACTAAGGCCTACGAGCAGTACTTC. The chain links TRBV10-3 to TRBJ2-7; D gene unclear. CDR3 length: 12 residues. V lost 8 bases to trimming and J lost 2 bases, with 10 bases between them. Germline lookup yields CDR1 ENHRY and CDR2 SYGVKD.

This clonotype has at least ten counts. The genes are TRBV12-3 or TRBV12-4 and TRBJ2-4, with TRBD1 matching over 9 bases. The V and J ends lost 1 base and 0 bases, in that order; junction bases with no gene match: 4. The CDR3 spans 17 residues. The CDR3 loop is CASSLGGQGGAKNIQYF. CDR3 DNA: TGTGCCAGCAGTTTAGGGGGACAGGGAGGAGCCAAAAACATTCAGTACTTC.

The rearrangement links TRBV11-2 to TRBJ2-7; D is possibly TRBD2 (6 bases). This CDR3 region has 13 residues. V lost 8 bases to trimming and J lost 4 bases, with 15 bases between them. CDR1 and CDR2 from the germline V gene are SGHAT and FQNNGV. CDR3 in amino acids: CASQGRRGYEQYF. The CDR3 DNA follows: TGTGCCAGCCAAGGGAGGCGGGGATACGAGCAGTACTTC.

This clonotype was observed many times. V gene TRBV12-3 or TRBV12-4 combines with J gene TRBJ2-7; no definite D call. The V end lost 6 bases, the J end lost 5 bases, and 14 bases lay between the germline ends. The CDR3 extends over 13 amino acids. The CDR3 spells CASSKQQHNEQYF. The CDR3 DNA sequence: TGTGCCAGCAGCAAACAGCAGCACAACGAGCAGTACTTC.

The table lists this clonotype with a few counts. J is TRBJ2-1 and V is TRBV19; 10 bases line up with TRBD1. This CDR3 spans 14 amino acids. The V gene end was trimmed by 5 bases and the J gene end by 10 bases; junction bases not matched to a gene: 8. CDR1 and CDR2 from the germline V gene are LNHDA and SQIVND (reference sequence). Here the CDR3 DNA reads TGTGCCAGTAGTTCGGGACAGGGGATTGGGGAGCAGTTCTTC. Translation gives CASSSGQGIGEQFF.

The gene calls are TRBV29-1 and TRBJ1-1, with D unclear. Germline V gives CDR1 SQVTM, CDR2 ANQGSEA. V was shortened by 3 bases and J by 2 bases, with 7 bases between the two germline ends. This CDR3 comprises 12 residues. CDR3 in amino acids: CSVEHSNTEAFF. The CDR3 DNA is TGCAGCGTTGAGCACAGCAACACTGAAGCTTTCTTT.